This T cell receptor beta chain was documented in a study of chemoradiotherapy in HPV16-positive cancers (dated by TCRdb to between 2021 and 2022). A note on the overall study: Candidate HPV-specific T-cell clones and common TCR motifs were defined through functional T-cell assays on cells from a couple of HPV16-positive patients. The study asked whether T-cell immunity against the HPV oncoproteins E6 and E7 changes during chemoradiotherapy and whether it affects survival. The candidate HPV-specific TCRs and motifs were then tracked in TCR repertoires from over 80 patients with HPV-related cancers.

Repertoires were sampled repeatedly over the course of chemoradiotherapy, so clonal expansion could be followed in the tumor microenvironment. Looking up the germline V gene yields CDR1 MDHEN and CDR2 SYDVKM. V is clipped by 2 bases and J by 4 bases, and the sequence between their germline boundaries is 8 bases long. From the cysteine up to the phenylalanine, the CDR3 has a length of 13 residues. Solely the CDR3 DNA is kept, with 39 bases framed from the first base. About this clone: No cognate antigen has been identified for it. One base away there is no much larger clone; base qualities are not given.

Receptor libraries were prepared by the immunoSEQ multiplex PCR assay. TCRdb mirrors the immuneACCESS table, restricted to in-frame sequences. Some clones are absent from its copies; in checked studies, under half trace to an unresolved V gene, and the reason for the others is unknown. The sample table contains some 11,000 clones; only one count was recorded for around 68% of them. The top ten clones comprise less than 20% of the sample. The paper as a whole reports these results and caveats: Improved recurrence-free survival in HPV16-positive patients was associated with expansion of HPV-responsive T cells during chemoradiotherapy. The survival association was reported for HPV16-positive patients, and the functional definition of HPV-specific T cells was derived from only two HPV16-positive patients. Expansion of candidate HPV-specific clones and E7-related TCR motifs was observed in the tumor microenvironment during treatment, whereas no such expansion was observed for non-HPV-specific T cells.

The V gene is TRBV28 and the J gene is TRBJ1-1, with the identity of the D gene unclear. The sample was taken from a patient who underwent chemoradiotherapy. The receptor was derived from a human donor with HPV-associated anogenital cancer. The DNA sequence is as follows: TGTGCCAGCAGTTTAGTGGGAGGCACTGAAGCTTTCTTT. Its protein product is CASSLVGGTEAFF.